The 5 T cell receptor beta chains below were found in one sample sequenced in a study of T cell responses to AZD1222 COVID-19 vaccine. Generated by immunoSEQ multiplex PCR, the TCRdb table keeps only in-frame clones and is missing some. The table records about 79,000 clones, about 84% of them present only once. This material consisted of peripheral blood, taken on day 0 of AZD1222 vaccination. The receptors here all came from an adult in good health.

This clone was seen a few times. This sequence joins TRBV2 and TRBJ2-5; 8 nucleotides agree with TRBD1. The CDR3 is made up of 14 amino acids. The ends lost 8 bases at V and 5 bases at J; junction bases unmatched: 10. Looked up from germline, CDR1 is SNHLY and CDR2 is FYNNEI. CDR3 protein: CASGSGTGFETQYF. The DNA for the CDR3 is TGTGCCAGCGGTTCCGGGACAGGCTTCGAGACCCAGTACTTC.

This clone is a singleton in its sample. The rearrangement links TRBV6-5 to TRBJ1-2; D call uncertain. CDR3 length: 14 amino acids. Trimming pared 5 bases from V and 8 bases from J, leaving 18 bases between. The germline gives CDR1 MNHEY, CDR2 SVGAGI. The CDR3 is CASSPRPGSYGYTF. In DNA, the CDR3 is TGTGCCAGCAGTCCCCGACCGGGGTCCTACGGCTACACCTTC.

This clone was seen only once. The junction departs from germline at one end; a sequencing error may be responsible. The chain couples TRBV15 to TRBJ2-5; D possibly corresponds to TRBD2 (5 bases). There are 11 residues in the CDR3. CDR1 and CDR2 from the germline V gene are LNHNV and YYDKDF (reference sequence). CDR3 in DNA: TGTGCCACCAGCAGAGGGTTGAGCGGAGACTTC. Translating gives CATSRGLSGDF. Based on the CDR3 plus reference TRBV15 and TRBJ2-5, the full variable domain is DAMVIQNPRYQVTQFGKPVTLSCSQTLNHNVMYWYQQKSSQAPKLLFHYYDKDFNNEADTPDNFQSRRPNTSFCFLDIRSPGLGDTAMYLCATSRGLSGDFGPGTRLLVL.

The V and J genes are TRBV5-1 and TRBJ1-1, with 10 bases that match TRBD1. The germline CDR1 and CDR2 sequences are SGHRS and YFSETQ. This CDR3 has 14 amino acids. V dropped 6 bases and J dropped 1; count of bases not matched to a gene: 3. The CDR3 is CASTGTGENTEAFF. CDR3 bases: TGCGCCAGCACCGGGACAGGGGAGAACACTGAAGCTTTCTTT. Filled out from reference TRBV5-1 and TRBJ1-1, the complete variable domain reads KAGVTQTPRYLIKTRGQQVTLSCSPISGHRSVSWYQQTPGQGLQFLFEYFSETQRNKGNFPGRFSGRQFSNSRSEMNVSTLELGDSALYLCASTGTGENTEAFFGQGTRLTVV.

The V and J genes are TRBV5-1 and TRBJ1-6; TRBD1 is a possible D gene (5 bases). V gave up 1 base and J gave up 10 bases, with 18 bases separating them. Germline V gives CDR1 SGHRS, CDR2 YFSETQ. CDR3 size: 16 residues. The CDR3 loop is CASSLSGPTRGSPLHF. CDR3 coding DNA: TGCGCCAGCAGCTTGTCGGGACCCACACGGGGGTCACCCCTCCACTTT.